A single sample gave rise to the 32 T cell receptor beta chains below, sequenced in a study of blood T cells in healthy people across ages. For the second PCR, which ran for about 6 to 11 cycles, a sample-barcoded 5' primer and a J-beta primer mix were used. TCRdb re-analysed the 5' RACE reads in MiXCR, keeping a single row per CDR3 protein. The table includes around 1,500,000 distinct CDR3 sequences, 42% detected once. Sequences were obtained from blood. The receptors derive from a woman aged 18-30 years in good health.

This clonotype has a handful of counts. This chain uses TRBV18 with TRBJ1-2, with a possible D match to TRBD1 (5 bases). Per germline, CDR1 KGHSH and CDR2 LQKENI. Trimming took 3 bases from V and 4 from J, leaving 9 bases between them. The CDR3 is made up of 13 amino acids. The CDR3 is CASSPGVGYGYTF. The CDR3 DNA reads TGTGCCAGCTCACCGGGGGTCGGCTATGGCTACACCTTC.

In its sample, this clonotype was seen a few times. This chain connects TRBV7-9 to TRBJ1-2; D perhaps matches TRBD1 (6 bases). V lost 5 bases and J 2 bases, leaving 12 bases between the germline ends. The CDR3 length is 14 residues. Germline V gene data show CDR1 as SEHNR and CDR2 as FQNEAQ (reference sequence). The CDR3 DNA is TGTGCCAGCAGCCCCGACAGGCACAACTATGGCTACACCTTC. Amino acids: CASSPDRHNYGYTF.

The chain recombines TRBV11-2 with TRBJ2-7; a possible D gene is TRBD2 (5 bases). CDR1 SGHAT and CDR2 FQNNGV come from the germline V gene. Trimming removed 1 base from V and 7 bases from J, with 29 bases in between. The CDR3 has 19 amino acids. The CDR3 bases are TGTGCCAGCAGCTTAGTTCTGGCTAGTGGGAGAGGCTCCTACAATGAGCAGTACTTC. Its protein product is CASSLVLASGRGSYNEQYF.

The chain uses TRBV20-1 and TRBJ2-3; no definite D call. Looked up from germline, CDR1 is DFQATT and CDR2 is SNEGSKA (reference sequence). V shed 6 bases and J shed 1 base, with 17 bases lying between them. The CDR3 extends over 15 amino acids. In nucleotides, the CDR3 is TGCAGTGCGCCAAGAGATTACAAACGCACAGATACGCAGTATTTT. This codes for CSAPRDYKRTDTQYF.

This clonotype came up once. V gene TRBV28 combines with J gene TRBJ1-2, with 9 bases lining up with TRBD1. The germline gives CDR1 MDHEN, CDR2 SYDVKM. CDR3 length: 14 residues. Trimming took 7 bases from V and 4 from J; bases not matched to a gene: 7. CDR3 nucleotide sequence: TGTGCCAGCAATTTCGGGACAGGGTCCTATGGCTACACCTTC. Its protein product is CASNFGTGSYGYTF.

The chain has TRBV6-1 and TRBJ2-1; either TRBD1 or TRBD2 may supply D (5 bases each). CDR1 MNHNS and CDR2 SASEGT come from the germline V gene. V dropped 7 bases and J dropped 10 bases, with 29 bases sitting between them. CDR3 length: 17 residues. CDR3 amino acids: CASKKEEGRGLFGEQFF. DNA for the CDR3: TGTGCCAGCAAAAAAGAAGAGGGGAGAGGCCTCTTTGGCGAGCAGTTCTTC.

The rearrangement uses TRBV3-1 and TRBJ2-5; maybe TRBD1 (5 bases). The J call may be in error: the DNA end matches TRBJ2-4 better. The CDR3 consists of 17 residues. Germline V CDR1 and CDR2: LGHDT, YNNKEL (reference sequence). The CDR3 here is CASSQDVRGKVSNIQYF. The DNA for the CDR3 is TGTGCCAGCAGCCAAGATGTAAGGGGCAAGGTTTCAAACATTCAGTACTTC.

This sequence joins TRBV12-3 or TRBV12-4 and TRBJ2-7; D remains unclear. The CDR3 sequence is 12 residues long. The V and J ends lost 0 bases and 6 bases respectively, with 6 bases between them. The DNA of the CDR3 is TGTGCCAGCAGTTTAGCGCTCATCGAGCAGTACTTC. This encodes CASSLALIEQYF.

The V call is TRBV20-1, the J call TRBJ2-1, with 9 bases identical to TRBD2. The J call may be incorrect, as the DNA end agrees better with TRBJ2-7. The CDR3 is 13 residues long. CDR1 and CDR2 (germline): DFQATT, SNEGSKA (reference sequence). The CDR3 coding sequence is TGCAGTGCTAGTGTCCTAGCGGGAACTGAGCAGTACTTC. Translated, it gives CSASVLAGTEQYF.

The CDR3 region is CASSGLGQQYTQYF. Written as DNA, the CDR3 is TGTGCCAGCAGTGGCTTGGGACAGCAGTATACGCAGTATTTT. The chain employs TRBV6-1 and TRBJ2-3; TRBD1 agrees at 7 bases. Trimming took 4 bases from V and 7 from J; bases not matched to a gene: 8. CDR1 is MNHNS and CDR2 is SASEGT in the germline V gene. CDR3 length equals 14 residues.

The table lists this clonotype with a few counts. V and J are TRBV5-1 and TRBJ2-1, with D possibly matching TRBD2 (5 bases). Deletions cut 0 bases from V and 9 bases from J, with 10 bases between. CDR1 and CDR2 from the germline V gene are SGHRS and YFSETQ. This CDR3 has 13 residues. The chain's CDR3 is CASSLELEGEQFF. The CDR3 bases are TGCGCCAGCAGCTTGGAGCTAGAGGGTGAGCAGTTCTTC.

Points on this clonotype: Compared with germline, one end of the junction differs, possibly owing to a read error. The chain links TRBV7-7 to TRBJ2-3, with 9 bases that match TRBD2. The CDR3 has 16 amino acids. The germline CDR1 and CDR2 sequences are SSHAT and FNYEAQ (reference sequence). Here the CDR3 DNA reads TGTGCTAGCAGCTTAGGGGCGGGGGGGCCATCAGATACGCAGTATTTT. The encoded protein is CASSLGAGGPSDTQYF.

Worth noting for this clonotype: The junction does not match germline at one end; this may be a read error. The J gene is TRBJ1-3, the V gene TRBV6-1, with unresolved D. The CDR3 covers 12 residues. Germline V lookup: CDR1 MNHNS, CDR2 SASEGT. The CDR3 DNA reads as TGTGCCAGCAGCGAAGGAGGAAACACCATATATTTT. This translates into CASSEGGNTIYF.

This rearrangement joins TRBV20-1 to TRBJ1-1, with D perhaps TRBD1 (6 bases). This CDR3 region has 13 residues. CDR1 DFQATT and CDR2 SNEGSKA come from the germline V gene (reference sequence). Trimming removed 3 bases at V and 1 base at J, with 9 bases between. The CDR3 sequence is CSASRTANTEAFF. The CDR3 bases are TGCAGTGCTAGCCGGACAGCGAACACTGAAGCTTTCTTT.

This clonotype was detected only once. V usage is TRBV9 and J usage is TRBJ2-4, with TRBD1 matching over 9 bases. V gave up 6 bases and J gave up 8 bases; unmatched junction bases: 9. Germline V gene sequence: CDR1 SGDLS, CDR2 YYNGEE. The CDR3 is 14 amino acids. As DNA, the CDR3 is TGTGCCAGCACCTCCGGGACAGGGATGGACATTCAGTACTTC. Its protein is CASTSGTGMDIQYF.

The V and J genes are TRBV7-9 and TRBJ2-3; the match to TRBD1 covers 11 bases. CDR3 length equals 16 residues. Trimming cost V 5 bases and J 1 base; bases outside gene matches: 5. Germline V lookup: CDR1 SEHNR, CDR2 FQNEAQ (reference sequence). The CDR3 DNA follows: TGTGCCAGCAGCGAACCGGGACAGGGGGGCACAGATACGCAGTATTTT. Its protein product is CASSEPGQGGTDTQYF.

This clonotype occurred many times. V usage is TRBV3-1 and J usage is TRBJ2-5; D call uncertain. CDR1 is LGHDT and CDR2 is YNNKEL in the germline V gene (reference sequence). This CDR3 comprises 12 residues. V lost 0 bases to trimming and J lost 5 bases, with 4 bases between them. CDR3 in amino acids: CASSQDYETQYF. CDR3 bases: TGTGCCAGCAGCCAAGATTACGAGACCCAGTACTTC.

The chain carries TRBV29-1 and TRBJ2-3; the D is unclear. V dropped 4 bases and J dropped 3 bases, with 8 bases sitting between them. Per the germline V gene, CDR1 is SQVTM and CDR2 is ANQGSEA. The CDR3 loop spans 12 amino acids. CDR3 in amino acids: CSVVWMTDTQYF. Here the CDR3 DNA reads TGCAGCGTTGTGTGGATGACAGATACGCAGTATTTT.

In this sample, this clonotype turned up a few times. The rearrangement links TRBV12-3 or TRBV12-4 to TRBJ1-3; D call uncertain. With 3 bases removed from V and 3 bases from J, the gap between germline ends came to 9 bases. The length of the CDR3 is 14 residues. The CDR3 sequence is CASSFARGGNTIYF. In nucleotides, the CDR3 is TGTGCCAGCAGTTTCGCTCGCGGTGGAAACACCATATATTTT.

This clonotype was counted only a few times. The rearrangement links TRBV12-5 to TRBJ1-2, with D possibly matching TRBD1 (5 bases). There are 15 residues in the CDR3. V was cut by 7 bases and J by 6 bases, with 21 bases left in between. The germline gives CDR1 LGHNT, CDR2 FRNRAP. The CDR3 DNA reads as TGTGCTAGTGCCCCCGCCAGCCGGGGCTTCGATGGCTACACCTTC. It yields the protein CASAPASRGFDGYTF.

The table lists this clonotype with a few counts. The chain joins TRBV14 to TRBJ2-1; the match to TRBD2 covers 8 bases. This CDR3 comprises 13 residues. The germline V gene encodes CDR1 SGHDN and CDR2 FVKESK. V dropped 1 base and J dropped 15; count of bases not matched to a gene: 8. CDR3 sequence: CASSQGLAGGPFF. The CDR3 DNA reads as TGTGCCAGCAGCCAAGGCTTGGCGGGAGGACCGTTCTTC.

This CDR3 is CASRTWAGLYTF. CDR3 in DNA: TGTGCCAGCAGAACCTGGGCAGGCCTCTACACCTTC. The chain employs TRBV21-1 and TRBJ1-2. TRBV21-1 is described as a pseudogene. This CDR3 comprises 12 residues.

The chain links TRBV20-1 to TRBJ2-1; 12 bases line up with TRBD2. The CDR3 loop spans 17 amino acids. The junction had 13 bases not matched to a gene; V was cut back by 2 bases and J by 8 bases. Germline V gives CDR1 DFQATT, CDR2 SNEGSKA (reference sequence). The CDR3, as DNA: TGCAGTGCTAGATTCGCTAGCGGGAGGGCCGTCCCCGATGAGCAGTTCTTC. It is translated as CSARFASGRAVPDEQFF.

V and J are TRBV28 and TRBJ1-2; D is unresolved. The CDR3 contains 13 residues. The V gene lost 4 bases and the J gene lost 5 bases, with 11 bases spanning the gap. Germline CDR1 is MDHEN and CDR2 is SYDVKM. CDR3: CASSSPLDYGYTF. As DNA, the CDR3 is TGTGCCAGCAGTTCGCCGCTTGATTATGGCTACACCTTC.

This clonotype was observed once. V is TRBV20-1 and J is TRBJ1-5; D is unclear. V dropped 5 bases and J dropped 1 base, with 18 bases sitting between them. CDR1 is DFQATT, CDR2 SNEGSKA, per germline (reference sequence). This CDR3 contains 16 residues. The CDR3 region is CSAPLLTAGSNQPQHF. The CDR3 DNA reads TGCAGTGCTCCCCTACTGACCGCCGGAAGCAATCAGCCCCAGCATTTT.

This clonotype was recorded once. V and J are TRBV20-1 and TRBJ2-1; the D gene could be TRBD1 or TRBD2 (6 bases each). Germline loops: CDR1 DFQATT, CDR2 SNEGSKA (reference sequence). Between the trimmed V and J ends, which lost 8 bases and 12 bases, there was a span of 20 bases. CDR3 length: 12 amino acids. The CDR3: CSLQDRGVWQFF. The DNA for the CDR3 is TGCAGTTTACAGGATAGGGGGGTTTGGCAGTTCTTC.

The chain combines TRBV29-1 with TRBJ2-1; 9 positions agree with TRBD2. J lost 4 bases, V lost 4 bases, and 5 bases had no gene match. The V gene's germline CDR1 is SQVTM and CDR2 ANQGSEA. The CDR3 spans 14 residues. The CDR3 coding sequence is TGCAGCGTTGCTGCCCTAGCGGGATACAATGAGCAGTTCTTC. This encodes CSVAALAGYNEQFF.

The CDR3 loop reads CAISEKAGPYEQYF. The CDR3 bases are TGTGCCATCAGTGAGAAAGCGGGACCCTACGAGCAGTACTTC. The V gene is TRBV10-3, the J gene TRBJ2-7, with 7 bases fitting TRBD2. The length of the CDR3 is 14 residues. Germline V gene sequence: CDR1 ENHRY, CDR2 SYGVKD. The trim removed 2 bases at V and 2 bases at J, leaving 3 bases unmatched.

This rearrangement joins TRBV9 to TRBJ2-1, with 8 positions matching TRBD1. The CDR3 runs to 17 residues. CDR1 and CDR2 from the germline V gene are SGDLS and YYNGEE. The V and J ends lost 4 bases and 3 bases, in that order; junction bases with no gene match: 12. In nucleotides, the CDR3 is TGTGCCAGCAGCACTAGCCCCGGACAGGGACACTACAATGAGCAGTTCTTC. Residues: CASSTSPGQGHYNEQFF.

The chain recombines TRBV29-1 with TRBJ1-3; D call uncertain. Germline loops: CDR1 SQVTM, CDR2 ANQGSEA. This CDR3 is built from 13 residues. Deletions cut 4 bases from V and 2 bases from J, with 9 bases between. The CDR3, as DNA: TGCAGCGTTGTTTTGGGCCCTGGAAACACCATATATTTT. It translates to CSVVLGPGNTIYF.

This chain joins TRBV3-1 and TRBJ2-4; 7 positions agree with TRBD1. V dropped 4 bases and J dropped 9; count of bases not matched to a gene: 6. Germline assignment: CDR1 LGHDT and CDR2 YNNKEL (reference sequence). The CDR3 contains 13 residues. CDR3 bases: TGTGCCAGCAGCCTCGGGACAGTGGGCATTCAGTACTTC. Protein sequence: CASSLGTVGIQYF.

The rearrangement links TRBV11-3 to TRBJ2-5; D not certain. TRBJ2-7 explains the end of the DNA better; the J call may be wrong. CDR1 and CDR2 (germline): SGHNT, YENEEA. The CDR3 covers 13 residues. The CDR3 protein is CASSSKHGYEQYF. In DNA form, the CDR3 reads TGTGCCAGCAGCTCAAAACACGGGTACGAGCAGTACTTC.